This T cell receptor (beta chain) was sequenced for a study of blood T cell repertoires in COVID-19. Whole-study context: PBMCs, B-cell-depleted T cells, or T cells were the source of the cDNA or gDNA that made up the material.

Germline V gene sequence: CDR1 MNHEY, CDR2 SVGAGI. This CDR3 is built from 15 residues. V was shortened by 4 bases and J by 0 bases, with 12 bases between the two germline ends. In the original workflow: Nucleated cell number was recorded as an estimate derived from reference gene primer amplification. TCRdb keeps only in-frame clones here, not all; method: immunoSEQ multiplex PCR. The V and J calls and clone size are taken from that table; D and trimming were inferred from the DNA. The table lists more than 55,000 clones, 76% of them singletons. This clone appeared a few times. The sequence was collected from a woman aged 45-59 years with active or convalescent COVID-19. The rearrangement links TRBV6-5 to TRBJ1-1, with D maybe TRBD1 (5 bases). The specimen was peripheral blood. CDR3 in amino acids: CASSSGGVVNTEAFF. The CDR3 bases are TGTGCCAGCAGTTCCGGGGGGGTAGTGAACACTGAAGCTTTCTTT.